This TCR beta chain stems from a study of blood T cell repertoires in COVID-19. Overall study context: COVID-19 samples from acute and convalescent phases originated in the United States, Italy and Spain. The cDNA or gDNA used as material had been derived from T cells, B-cell-depleted T cells, or PBMCs.

Original analysis: The authors estimated nucleated cell counts from reference gene primer amplification. Measured with immunoSEQ multiplex PCR; TCRdb has only the in-frame clones, and not every one. V and J calls and clone size follow that table, whereas D and trimming were derived from the DNA. The table records 90,000 to 150,000 clones, around 86% of them present only once. V was clipped by 1 base and J by 2 bases, with 14 bases between them. This CDR3 has 16 amino acids. Per the germline V gene, CDR1 is LGHNA and CDR2 is YSLEER. The chain has TRBV4-3 and TRBJ1-2; D remains unclear. The source of this sequence is an elderly man with acute or convalescent COVID-19. Sequencing was carried out using peripheral blood. The CDR3 DNA reads as TGCGCCAGCAGCCAAGCTACCACTATCGGCAACTATGGCTACACCTTC. This codes for CASSQATTIGNYGYTF.